This TCR beta chain stems from a study of blood T cell repertoires in COVID-19. At the level of the study: Sources were T cells, B-cell-depleted T cells, or PBMCs; the material itself was cDNA or gDNA.

Germline CDR1 is SNHLY and CDR2 is FYNNEI. The CDR3 is 15 amino acids. J was trimmed by 6 bases and V by 2 bases; bases with no gene match: 8. This table comes from immunoSEQ multiplex PCR, and its TCRdb copy is limited to in-frame clones, with some not included. This repertoire shows 280,000 or so clones, around 89% found once; its top ten account for 1.7%. The cohort comprised adults aged about 18 to 100 years residing in approximately 25 US areas. The sequencing input was PBMCs or T cells enriched from blood (not recorded which). The chain employs TRBV2 and TRBJ2-3; 7 bases agree with TRBD1. This TCR came from a woman aged 18-30 years with acute COVID-19. This CDR3 reads CASSESTGSDDTQYF. In DNA form, the CDR3 reads TGTGCCAGCAGTGAATCGACAGGGTCAGACGATACGCAGTATTTT.